These 13 T cell receptor beta chains came from one sample sequenced in a study of PD-1 blockade in classical Hodgkin lymphoma. Relapses following autologous stem cell transplantation were seen in all patients, with brentuximab vedotin exposure varying. Profiled with immunoSEQ multiplex PCR; TCRdb holds only in-frame clones, not every one. The table includes 60,000 or so clones, around 90% detected once. The sequencing here drew on peripheral blood mononuclear cells (PBMCs), taken at baseline. The receptors come from a human donor with classical Hodgkin lymphoma.

V is TRBV28 and J is TRBJ1-5; D unresolved. The CDR3 spans 13 residues. Germline V CDR1 and CDR2: MDHEN, SYDVKM. Trimming shortened V by 6 bases and J by 2 bases, and 8 bases separated the two germline ends. For the CDR3, the DNA is TGTGCCAGCAGGACCACGGGCAATCAGCCCCAGCATTTT. Translated, it gives CASRTTGNQPQHF.

The CDR3 nucleotides read TGTGCCAGTAGGATGGGGGCTGGTGAAGCTTTCTTT. Translating it yields CASRMGAGEAFF. V is TRBV19 and J is TRBJ1-1; tentatively, D is TRBD1 (6 bases). V lost 6 bases and J lost 7, with 12 bases in between. CDR1 is LNHDA, CDR2 SQIVND, per germline (reference sequence). The CDR3 has 12 residues.

The rearrangement uses TRBV7-9 and TRBJ2-7; a weak D match, TRBD2 (6 bases). The CDR3 runs to 17 residues. V gave up 5 bases and J gave up 1 base, with 21 bases separating them. Germline CDR1 is SEHNR and CDR2 is FQNEAQ (reference sequence). DNA for the CDR3: TGTGCCAGCAGCCCCTGGGTGACAGTGGGGGGATCCTACGAGCAGTACTTC. This sequence encodes CASSPWVTVGGSYEQYF. Supplemented by reference TRBV7-9 and TRBJ2-7, the full variable domain reads DTGVSQNPRHKITKRGQNVTFRCDPISEHNRLYWYRQTLGQGPEFLTYFQNEAQLEKSRLLSDRFSAERPKGSFSTLEIQRTEQGDSAMYLCASSPWVTVGGSYEQYFGPGTRLTVT.

This chain's CDR3 is CASRDSPYEQYF. The CDR3 coding sequence is TGTGCCAGCCGGGACAGCCCCTACGAGCAGTACTTC. The chain couples TRBV2 to TRBJ2-7; TRBD1 matches at 7 bases. The CDR3 is 12 amino acids. Germline V lookup: CDR1 SNHLY, CDR2 FYNNEI. After removal of 8 bases from V and 2 bases from J, the junction contained 3 bases not matched to a gene.

This rearrangement joins TRBV7-8 to TRBJ1-4; D unresolved. The CDR3 is made up of 16 amino acids. Between the trimmed V and J ends, which lost 2 bases and 0 bases, there was a span of 10 bases. Germline CDR1 and CDR2: SGHVS and FQNEAQ. The CDR3 DNA is TGTGCCAGCAGCTTATATGGGGTCTCAACTAATGAAAAACTGTTTTTT. Its translation is CASSLYGVSTNEKLFF.

The V gene is TRBV27, the J gene TRBJ1-4; perhaps TRBD1 as D (5 bases). Trimming pared 6 bases from V and 12 bases from J, leaving 17 bases between. The CDR3 consists of 13 residues. The germline V gene has CDR1 MNHEY and CDR2 SMNVEV (reference sequence). The CDR3 reads CASRERGSRELFF. The DNA of the CDR3 is TGTGCCAGCAGAGAAAGGGGATCCAGGGAACTGTTTTTT.

This chain uses TRBV5-6 with TRBJ1-3, with D perhaps matching TRBD1 (6 bases). With 3 bases removed from V and 4 bases from J, the gap between germline ends came to 11 bases. This CDR3 region has 14 residues. Germline assignment: CDR1 SGHDT and CDR2 YYEEEE. The CDR3 coding sequence is TGTGCCAGCAGCTCGAGGACAGAAGGAAACACCATATATTTT. Its protein product is CASSSRTEGNTIYF.

The rearrangement joins TRBV2 to TRBJ1-5, with TRBD1 matching 8 bases. Germline V gene sequence: CDR1 SNHLY, CDR2 FYNNEI. V lost 7 bases and J lost 4; bases outside the gene matches: 6. The CDR3 spans 14 residues. This chain's CDR3 is CASTRTGTNQPQHF. The CDR3 nucleotides are TGTGCCAGCACCCGGACAGGGACTAATCAGCCCCAGCATTTT. The whole variable domain, remainder taken from reference TRBV2 and TRBJ1-5, is EPEVTQTPSHQVTQMGQEVILRCVPISNHLYFYWYRQILGQKVEFLVSFYNNEISEKSEIFDDQFSVERPDGSNFTLKIRSTKLEDSAMYFCASTRTGTNQPQHFGDGTRLSIL.

The rearrangement links TRBV4-1 to TRBJ2-5, with D perhaps given as TRBD1 or TRBD2 (5 bases each). V was trimmed by 0 bases and J by 2 bases, leaving 16 bases between them. CDR3 size: 17 residues. From germline, CDR1 is MGHRA and CDR2 YSYEKL. This CDR3 is CASSQDWGSPPQETQYF. CDR3 sequence (DNA): TGCGCCAGCAGCCAAGATTGGGGGAGCCCGCCACAAGAGACCCAGTACTTC.

The chain is built from TRBV29-1 and TRBJ1-2; D gene ambiguous. The CDR3 consists of 13 residues. From germline, CDR1 is SQVTM and CDR2 ANQGSEA. With 2 bases removed from V and 7 bases from J, the gap between germline ends came to 14 bases. CDR3 nucleotides: TGCAGCGTTGAACAGAAATCTTTAGCTGGCTACACCTTC. Residues: CSVEQKSLAGYTF.

CDR3 amino acids: CASSEDRGPNSPLHF. The CDR3 nucleotides read TGTGCCAGCAGTGAAGACAGGGGGCCTAATTCACCCCTCCACTTT. The gene calls are TRBV6-1 and TRBJ1-6, with 9 bases fitting TRBD1. Unmatched junction bases numbered 1, after V lost 1 base and J lost 6 bases. Germline assignment: CDR1 MNHNS and CDR2 SASEGT. The length of the CDR3 is 15 residues.

This clone was seen just once. The rearrangement uses TRBV11-2 and TRBJ2-3; a weak D match, TRBD2 (5 bases). V was pared by 6 bases and J by 0 bases, with 10 bases between. Germline V gene sequence: CDR1 SGHAT, CDR2 FQNNGV. The CDR3 loop spans 14 amino acids. CDR3 nucleotides: TGTGCCAGCAGAGTGAGCGGCAGCACAGATACGCAGTATTTT. This codes for CASRVSGSTDTQYF.

The chain recombines TRBV29-1 with TRBJ1-2; D unresolved. From germline, CDR1 is SQVTM and CDR2 ANQGSEA. Deletions cut 4 bases from V and 4 bases from J, with 10 bases between. This CDR3 spans 12 amino acids. The CDR3 is CSVGSDTYGYTF. The CDR3 DNA reads as TGCAGCGTTGGGTCTGATACCTATGGCTACACCTTC.